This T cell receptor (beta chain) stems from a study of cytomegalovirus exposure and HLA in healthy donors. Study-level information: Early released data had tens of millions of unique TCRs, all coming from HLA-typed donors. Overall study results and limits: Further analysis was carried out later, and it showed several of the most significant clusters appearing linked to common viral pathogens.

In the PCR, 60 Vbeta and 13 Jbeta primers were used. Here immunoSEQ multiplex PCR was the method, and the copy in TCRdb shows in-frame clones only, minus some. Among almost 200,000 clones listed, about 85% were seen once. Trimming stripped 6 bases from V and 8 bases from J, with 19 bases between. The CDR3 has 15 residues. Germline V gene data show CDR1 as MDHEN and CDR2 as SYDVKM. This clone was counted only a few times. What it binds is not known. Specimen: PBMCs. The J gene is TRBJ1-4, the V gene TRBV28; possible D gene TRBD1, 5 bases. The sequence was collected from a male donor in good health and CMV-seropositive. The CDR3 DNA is TGTGCCAGCAGCCTAAGGGCAGGGAGGAGCGAAAAACTGTTTTTT. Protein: CASSLRAGRSEKLFF.